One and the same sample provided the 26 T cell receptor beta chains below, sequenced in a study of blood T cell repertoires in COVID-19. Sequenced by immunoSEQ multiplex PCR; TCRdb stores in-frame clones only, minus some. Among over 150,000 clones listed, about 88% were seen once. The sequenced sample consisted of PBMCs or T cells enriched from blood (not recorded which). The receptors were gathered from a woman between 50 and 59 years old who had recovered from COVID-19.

CDR3 amino acids: CASSLGQGNYNEQFF. The CDR3 nucleotides read TGTGCCAGCAGCCTGGGACAGGGAAACTACAATGAGCAGTTCTTC. This chain joins TRBV7-6 and TRBJ2-1; 9 nucleotides match TRBD1. The length of the CDR3 is 15 residues. V lost 5 bases to trimming and J lost 3 bases; unmatched junction nucleotides: 5. Germline CDR1 is SGHVS and CDR2 is FNYEAQ.

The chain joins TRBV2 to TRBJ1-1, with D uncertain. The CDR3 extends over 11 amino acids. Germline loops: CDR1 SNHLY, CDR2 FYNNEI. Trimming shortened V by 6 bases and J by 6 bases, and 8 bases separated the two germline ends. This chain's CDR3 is CASRLESEAFF. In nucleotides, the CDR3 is TGTGCCAGCAGACTTGAGTCTGAAGCTTTCTTT.

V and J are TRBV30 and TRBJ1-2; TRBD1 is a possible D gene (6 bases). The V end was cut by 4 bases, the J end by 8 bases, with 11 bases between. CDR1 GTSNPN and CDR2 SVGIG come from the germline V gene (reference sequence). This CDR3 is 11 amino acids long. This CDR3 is CAWKWGRGYTF. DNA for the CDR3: TGTGCCTGGAAGTGGGGGCGAGGCTACACCTTC.

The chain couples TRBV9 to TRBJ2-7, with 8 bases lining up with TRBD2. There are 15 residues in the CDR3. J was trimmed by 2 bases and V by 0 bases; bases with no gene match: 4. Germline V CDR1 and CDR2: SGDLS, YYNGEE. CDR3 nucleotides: TGTGCCAGCAGCGTAGCCGGGGGGGCACCCTACGAGCAGTACTTC. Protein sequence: CASSVAGGAPYEQYF.

In DNA form, the CDR3 reads TGTGCCAGCTCACGGACGACTAGCGGCCTAAACTACGAGCAGTACTTC. Protein: CASSRTTSGLNYEQYF. This chain joins TRBV18 and TRBJ2-7; 9 bases fit TRBD2. This CDR3 contains 16 residues. Germline CDR1 and CDR2: KGHSH and LQKENI. J lost 3 bases, V lost 4 bases, and 10 bases had no gene match.

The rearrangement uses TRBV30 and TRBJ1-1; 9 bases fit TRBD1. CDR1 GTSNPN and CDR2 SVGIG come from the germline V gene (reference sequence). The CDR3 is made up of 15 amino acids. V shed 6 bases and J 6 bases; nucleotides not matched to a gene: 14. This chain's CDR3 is CACDFSQGAVPEAFF. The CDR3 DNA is TGTGCCTGTGACTTCTCACAGGGGGCCGTCCCTGAAGCTTTCTTT.

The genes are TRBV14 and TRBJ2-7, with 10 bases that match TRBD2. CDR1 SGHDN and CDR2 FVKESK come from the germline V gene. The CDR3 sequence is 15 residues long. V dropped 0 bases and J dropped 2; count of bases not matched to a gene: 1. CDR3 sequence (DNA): TGTGCCAGCAGCCAAGAGCTAGCGGGAGCCTACGAGCAGTACTTC. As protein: CASSQELAGAYEQYF.

In nucleotides, the CDR3 is TGTGCCAGCAGTTTACAGGTTACCACCGGGGAGCTGTTTTTT. This encodes CASSLQVTTGELFF. V gene TRBV6-5 combines with J gene TRBJ2-2, with D perhaps matching TRBD1 (5 bases). Germline CDR1 is MNHEY and CDR2 is SVGAGI. V lost 4 bases and J lost 4, with 10 bases in between. The CDR3 is 14 residues long.

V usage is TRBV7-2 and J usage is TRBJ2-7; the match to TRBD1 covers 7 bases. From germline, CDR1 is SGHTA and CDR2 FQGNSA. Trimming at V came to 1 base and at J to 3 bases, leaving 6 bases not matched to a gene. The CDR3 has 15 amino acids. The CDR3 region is CASSLGPGGNYEQYF. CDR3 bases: TGTGCCAGCAGCTTAGGTCCAGGGGGAAACTACGAGCAGTACTTC.

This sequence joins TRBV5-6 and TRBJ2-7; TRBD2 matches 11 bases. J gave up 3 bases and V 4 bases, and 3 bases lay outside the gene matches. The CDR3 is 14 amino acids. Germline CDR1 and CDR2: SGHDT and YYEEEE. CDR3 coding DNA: TGTGCCAGCAGCACCCTAGCGGGAGGCTACGAGCAGTACTTC. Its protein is CASSTLAGGYEQYF. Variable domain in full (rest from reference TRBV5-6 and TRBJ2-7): DAGVTQSPTHLIKTRGQQVTLRCSPKSGHDTVSWYQQALGQGPQFIFQYYEEEERQRGNFPDRFSGHQFPNYSSELNVNALLLGDSALYLCASSTLAGGYEQYFGPGTRLTVT.

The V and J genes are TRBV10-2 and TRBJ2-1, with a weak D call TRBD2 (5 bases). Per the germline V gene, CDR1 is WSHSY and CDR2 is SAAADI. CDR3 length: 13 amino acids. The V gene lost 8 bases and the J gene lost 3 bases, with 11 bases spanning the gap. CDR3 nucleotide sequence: TGCGCCAGCCGGACTCTTGACTACAATGAGCAGTTCTTC. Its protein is CASRTLDYNEQFF.

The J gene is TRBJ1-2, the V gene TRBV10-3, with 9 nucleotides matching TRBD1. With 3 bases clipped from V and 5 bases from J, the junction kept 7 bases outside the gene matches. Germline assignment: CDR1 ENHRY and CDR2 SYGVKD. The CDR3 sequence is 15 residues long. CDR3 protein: CAISDTGQGGYGYTF. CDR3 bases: TGTGCCATCAGTGATACGGGACAGGGAGGGTATGGCTACACCTTC.

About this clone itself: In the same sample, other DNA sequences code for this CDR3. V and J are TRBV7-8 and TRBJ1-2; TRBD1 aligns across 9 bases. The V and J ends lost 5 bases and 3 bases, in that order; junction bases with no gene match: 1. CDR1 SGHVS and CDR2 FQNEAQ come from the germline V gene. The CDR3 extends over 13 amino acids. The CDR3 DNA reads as TGTGCCAGCAGCCGGGACAGGGACTATGGCTACACCTTC. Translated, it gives CASSRDRDYGYTF.

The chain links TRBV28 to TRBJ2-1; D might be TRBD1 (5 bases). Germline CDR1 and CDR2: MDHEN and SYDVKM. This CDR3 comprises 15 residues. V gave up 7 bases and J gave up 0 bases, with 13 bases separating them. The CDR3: CASIRGIPSYNEQFF. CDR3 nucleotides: TGTGCCAGCATAAGGGGAATTCCCTCCTACAATGAGCAGTTCTTC.

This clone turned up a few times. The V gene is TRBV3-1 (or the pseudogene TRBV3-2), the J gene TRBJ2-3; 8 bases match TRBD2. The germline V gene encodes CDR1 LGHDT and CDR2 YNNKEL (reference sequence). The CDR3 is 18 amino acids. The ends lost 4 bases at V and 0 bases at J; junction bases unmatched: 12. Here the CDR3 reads CASSRPGAGDPSTDTQYF. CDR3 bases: TGTGCCAGCAGCCGACCGGGAGCGGGAGACCCTAGCACAGATACGCAGTATTTT.

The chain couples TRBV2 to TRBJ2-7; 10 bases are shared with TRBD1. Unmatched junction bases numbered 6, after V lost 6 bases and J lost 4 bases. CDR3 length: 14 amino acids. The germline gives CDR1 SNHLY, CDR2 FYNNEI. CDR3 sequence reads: CASRATGGNYEQYF. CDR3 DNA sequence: TGTGCCAGCAGGGCGACAGGGGGCAATTACGAGCAGTACTTC. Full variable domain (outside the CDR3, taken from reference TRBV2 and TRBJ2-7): EPEVTQTPSHQVTQMGQEVILRCVPISNHLYFYWYRQILGQKVEFLVSFYNNEISEKSEIFDDQFSVERPDGSNFTLKIRSTKLEDSAMYFCASRATGGNYEQYFGPGTRLTVT.

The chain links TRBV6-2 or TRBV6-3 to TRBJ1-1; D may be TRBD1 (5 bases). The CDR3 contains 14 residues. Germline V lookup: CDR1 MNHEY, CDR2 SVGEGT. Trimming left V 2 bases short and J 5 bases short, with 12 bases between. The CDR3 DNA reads TGTGCCAGCAGTTACAAGGCAGGGCTGACTGAAGCTTTCTTT. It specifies CASSYKAGLTEAFF.

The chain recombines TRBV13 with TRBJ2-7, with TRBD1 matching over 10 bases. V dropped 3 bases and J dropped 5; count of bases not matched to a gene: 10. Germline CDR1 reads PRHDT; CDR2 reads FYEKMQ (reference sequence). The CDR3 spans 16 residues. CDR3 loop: CASSFLPRQGADEQYF. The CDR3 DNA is TGTGCCAGCAGCTTTCTCCCTAGACAGGGGGCTGACGAGCAGTACTTC.

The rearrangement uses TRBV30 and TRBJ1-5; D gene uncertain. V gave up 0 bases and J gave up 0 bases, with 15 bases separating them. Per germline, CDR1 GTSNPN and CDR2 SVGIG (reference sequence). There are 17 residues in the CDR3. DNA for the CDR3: TGTGCCTGGAGTGTAGGTCTGGGAGGGTATAGCAATCAGCCCCAGCATTTT. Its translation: CAWSVGLGGYSNQPQHF.

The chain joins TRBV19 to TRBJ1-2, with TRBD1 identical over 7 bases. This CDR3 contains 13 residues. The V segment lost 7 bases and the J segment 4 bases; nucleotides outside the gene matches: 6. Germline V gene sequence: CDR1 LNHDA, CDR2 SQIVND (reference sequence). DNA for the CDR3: TGTGCCAGTACCCCGGGGACAGCCTATGGCTACACCTTC. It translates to CASTPGTAYGYTF.

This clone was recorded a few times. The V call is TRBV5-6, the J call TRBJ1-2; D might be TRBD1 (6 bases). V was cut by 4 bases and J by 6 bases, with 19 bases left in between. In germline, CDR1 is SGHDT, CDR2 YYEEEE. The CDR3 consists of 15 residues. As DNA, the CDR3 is TGTGCCAGCAGCATTCTACAGGGTTATGGGGATGGCTACACCTTC. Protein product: CASSILQGYGDGYTF.

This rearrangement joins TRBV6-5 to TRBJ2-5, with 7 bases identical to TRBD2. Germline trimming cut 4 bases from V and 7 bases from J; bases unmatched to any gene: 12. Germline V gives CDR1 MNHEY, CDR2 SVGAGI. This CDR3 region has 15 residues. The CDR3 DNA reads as TGTGCCAGCAGTTTAGAGGGAGGGCAAAGAGGGACCCAGTACTTC. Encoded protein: CASSLEGGQRGTQYF.

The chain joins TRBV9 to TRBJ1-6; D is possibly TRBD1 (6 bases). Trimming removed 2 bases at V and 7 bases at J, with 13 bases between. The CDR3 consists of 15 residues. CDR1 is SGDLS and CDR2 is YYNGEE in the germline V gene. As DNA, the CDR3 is TGTGCCAGCAGCGTTGGGGGGGCGATGAATTCACCCCTCCACTTT. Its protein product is CASSVGGAMNSPLHF.

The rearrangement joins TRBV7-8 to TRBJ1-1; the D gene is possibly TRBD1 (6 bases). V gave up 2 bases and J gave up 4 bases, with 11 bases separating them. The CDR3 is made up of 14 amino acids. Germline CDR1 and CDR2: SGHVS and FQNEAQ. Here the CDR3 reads CASSLNREVTEAFF. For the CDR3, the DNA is TGTGCCAGCAGCTTAAACAGGGAAGTCACTGAAGCTTTCTTT.

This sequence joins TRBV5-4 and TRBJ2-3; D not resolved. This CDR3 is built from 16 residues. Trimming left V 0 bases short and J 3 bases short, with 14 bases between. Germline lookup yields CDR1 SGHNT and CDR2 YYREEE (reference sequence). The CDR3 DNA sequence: TGTGCCAGCAGCTTGGACGGAGAGGTTCGTACAGATACGCAGTATTTT. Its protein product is CASSLDGEVRTDTQYF.

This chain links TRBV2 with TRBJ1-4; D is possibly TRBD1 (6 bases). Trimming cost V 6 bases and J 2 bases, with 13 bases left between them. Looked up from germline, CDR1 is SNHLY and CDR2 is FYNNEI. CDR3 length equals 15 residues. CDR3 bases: TGTGCCAGCAGGCAACAGGGTGTTACTAATGAAAAACTGTTTTTT. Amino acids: CASRQQGVTNEKLFF. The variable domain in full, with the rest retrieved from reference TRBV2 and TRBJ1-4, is EPEVTQTPSHQVTQMGQEVILRCVPISNHLYFYWYRQILGQKVEFLVSFYNNEISEKSEIFDDQFSVERPDGSNFTLKIRSTKLEDSAMYFCASRQQGVTNEKLFFGSGTQLSVL.